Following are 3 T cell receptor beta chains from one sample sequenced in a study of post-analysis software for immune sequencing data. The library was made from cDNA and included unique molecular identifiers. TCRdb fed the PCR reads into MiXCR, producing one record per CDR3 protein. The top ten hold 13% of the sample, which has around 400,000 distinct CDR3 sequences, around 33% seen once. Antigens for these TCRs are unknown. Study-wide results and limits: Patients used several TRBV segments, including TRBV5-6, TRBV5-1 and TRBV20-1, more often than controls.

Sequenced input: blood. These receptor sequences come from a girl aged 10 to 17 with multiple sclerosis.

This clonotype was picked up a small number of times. The CDR3 reads CATSGDISHGYTF. CDR3 nucleotide sequence: TGTGCCACTTCAGGAGACATCAGTCATGGCTACACCTTC. The chain combines TRBV10-3 with TRBJ1-2; D not certain. Deletions cut 10 bases from V and 6 bases from J, with 18 bases between. Per the germline V gene, CDR1 is ENHRY and CDR2 is SYGVKD. This CDR3 has 13 amino acids.

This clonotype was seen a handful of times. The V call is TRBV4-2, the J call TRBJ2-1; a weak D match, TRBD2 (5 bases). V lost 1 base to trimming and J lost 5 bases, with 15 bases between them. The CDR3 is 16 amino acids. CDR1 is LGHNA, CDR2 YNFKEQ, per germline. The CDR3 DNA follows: TGTGCCAGCAGCCAAGGGACGGGGAGAGACGACAATGAGCAGTTCTTC. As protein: CASSQGTGRDDNEQFF.

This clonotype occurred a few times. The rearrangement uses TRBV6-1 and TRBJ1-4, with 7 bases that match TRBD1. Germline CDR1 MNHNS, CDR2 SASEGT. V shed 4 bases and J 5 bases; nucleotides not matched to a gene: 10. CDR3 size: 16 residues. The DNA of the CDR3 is TGTGCCAGCAGTGTCATAACAGGACAGGTGAATGAAAAACTGTTTTTT. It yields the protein CASSVITGQVNEKLFF.